This T cell receptor (beta chain) was obtained from a study of Graves' ophthalmopathy and Graves' hyperthyroidism. Scientists amplified the TCR beta CDR3 regions from RNA transcripts. Second-round multiplex PCR came after a first-round RT-PCR that employed HTBI primers. A single record per CDR3 protein comes from TCRdb applying MiXCR to the multiplex PCR reads. The table has some 1.1 million distinct CDR3 sequences, roughly 35% seen once. This clonotype was seen a few times. This CDR3 has 10 residues. Trimming stripped 5 bases from V and 8 bases from J, with 9 bases between. Germline V CDR1 and CDR2: DFQATT, SNEGSKA (reference sequence).

Sequenced sample: peripheral blood or thyroid tissue (not recorded which). The chain has TRBV20-1 and TRBJ1-1; D is ambiguous. This clonotype was obtained from an adult man with Graves' hyperthyroidism. The CDR3, as DNA: TGCAGTGCTGCGGACGGAGAAGCTTTCTTT. As protein: CSAADGEAFF.